This T cell receptor (beta chain) came from a study of blood T cell repertoires in COVID-19. The repertoire was sequenced with immunoSEQ multiplex PCR; TCRdb's copy has only in-frame clones and lacks some. The sample records about 87,000 clones, about four fifths being singletons. J lost 5 bases, V lost 4 bases, and 4 bases had no gene match. The CDR3 sequence is 15 residues long. Germline V lookup: CDR1 MNHNY, CDR2 SVGAGI (reference sequence). Material: peripheral blood. V is TRBV6-6 and J is TRBJ2-2; 10 bases align to TRBD2. The TCR comes from a woman between 70 and 85 years old with acute or convalescent COVID-19. This chain's CDR3 is CASSLVSGGTGELFF. In nucleotides, the CDR3 is TGTGCCAGCAGTTTGGTTAGCGGGGGGACCGGGGAGCTGTTTTTT.